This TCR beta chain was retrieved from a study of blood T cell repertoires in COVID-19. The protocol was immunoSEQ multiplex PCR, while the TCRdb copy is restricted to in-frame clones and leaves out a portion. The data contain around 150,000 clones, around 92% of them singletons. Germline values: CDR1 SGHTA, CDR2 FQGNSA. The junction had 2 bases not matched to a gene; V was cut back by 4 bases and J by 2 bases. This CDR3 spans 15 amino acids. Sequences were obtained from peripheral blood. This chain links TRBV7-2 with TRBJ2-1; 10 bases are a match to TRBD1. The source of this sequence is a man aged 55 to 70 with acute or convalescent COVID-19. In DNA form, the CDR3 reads TGTGCCAGCAGCTCGGGGACAGGGGCCTACAATGAGCAGTTCTTC. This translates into CASSSGTGAYNEQFF.